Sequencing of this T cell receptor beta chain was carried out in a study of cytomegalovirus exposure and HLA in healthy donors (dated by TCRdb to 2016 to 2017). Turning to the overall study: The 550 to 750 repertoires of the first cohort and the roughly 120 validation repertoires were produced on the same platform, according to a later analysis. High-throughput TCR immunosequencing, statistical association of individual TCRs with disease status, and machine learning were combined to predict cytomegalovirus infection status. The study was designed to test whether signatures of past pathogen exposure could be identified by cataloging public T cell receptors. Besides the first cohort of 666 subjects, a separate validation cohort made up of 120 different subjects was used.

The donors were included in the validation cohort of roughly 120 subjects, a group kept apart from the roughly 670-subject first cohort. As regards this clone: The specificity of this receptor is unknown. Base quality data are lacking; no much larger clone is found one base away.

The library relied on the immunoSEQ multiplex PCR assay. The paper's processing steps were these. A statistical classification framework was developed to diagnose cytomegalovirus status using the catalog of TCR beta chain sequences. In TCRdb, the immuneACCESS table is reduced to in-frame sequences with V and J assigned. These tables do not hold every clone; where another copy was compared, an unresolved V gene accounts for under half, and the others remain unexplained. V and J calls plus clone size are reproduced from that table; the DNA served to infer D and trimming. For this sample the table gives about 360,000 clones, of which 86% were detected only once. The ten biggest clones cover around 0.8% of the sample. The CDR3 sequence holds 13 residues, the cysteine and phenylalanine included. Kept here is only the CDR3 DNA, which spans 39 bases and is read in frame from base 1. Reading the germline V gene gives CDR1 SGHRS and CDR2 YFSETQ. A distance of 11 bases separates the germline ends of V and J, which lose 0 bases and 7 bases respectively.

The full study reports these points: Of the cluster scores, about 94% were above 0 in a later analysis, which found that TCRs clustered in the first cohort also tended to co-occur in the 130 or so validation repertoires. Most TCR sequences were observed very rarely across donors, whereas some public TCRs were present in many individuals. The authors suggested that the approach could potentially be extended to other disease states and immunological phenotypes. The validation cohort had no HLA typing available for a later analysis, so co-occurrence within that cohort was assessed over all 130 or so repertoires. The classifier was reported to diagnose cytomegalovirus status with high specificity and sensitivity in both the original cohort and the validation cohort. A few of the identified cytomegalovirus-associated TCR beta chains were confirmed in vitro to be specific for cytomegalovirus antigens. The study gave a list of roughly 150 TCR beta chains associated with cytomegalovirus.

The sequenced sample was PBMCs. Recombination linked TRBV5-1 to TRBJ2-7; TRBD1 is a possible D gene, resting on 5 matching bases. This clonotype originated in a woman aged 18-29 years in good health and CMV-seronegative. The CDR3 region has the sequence CASSLVVGQEQYF. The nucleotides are TGCGCCAGCAGCTTGGTTGTGGGGCAAGAGCAGTACTTC.